This T cell receptor (beta chain) came from a study of blood T cell repertoires in COVID-19. Per the germline V gene, CDR1 is LGHNT and CDR2 is FRNRAP. This CDR3 comprises 15 residues. V shed 6 bases and J shed 3 bases, with 14 bases lying between them. Data came from immunoSEQ multiplex PCR; TCRdb stores just in-frame clones and leaves some out. The sample shows 200,000 to 250,000 clones, 82% of them seen only once. Living in 24 US areas, the participants were between roughly 18 and 89 years of age. Recovery meant two consecutive negative NP/OP PCR tests, professional clearance, or resolved symptoms.

The origin of this receptor is a woman between 55 and 75 years old who had recovered from COVID-19. Source material: PBMCs or T cells enriched from blood (not recorded which). The chain recombines TRBV12-5 with TRBJ2-2; the D gene is possibly TRBD1 (6 bases). The CDR3 is CASGQGRGHTGELFF. In DNA, the CDR3 is TGTGCTAGTGGACAGGGCCGCGGCCACACCGGGGAGCTGTTTTTT.